The 30 T cell receptor beta chains below all came from one sample that was sequenced in a study of T-cell memory formation after mild COVID-19. TCRdb ran MiXCR on the 5' RACE reads and lists one entry per CDR3 protein. Of roughly 320,000 distinct CDR3 sequences in the sample, around 30% were seen once. Sequencing was carried out using PBMCs or a T cell subset sorted from them (not recorded which). Receptors were obtained from an adult woman who had mild COVID-19 (a few samples of this study predate the infection). Cell type and time point are not known.

Only a few counts were recorded for this clonotype. The rearrangement uses TRBV7-6 and TRBJ1-1; TRBD1 is a possible D gene (5 bases). The V end lost 8 bases, the J end lost 5 bases, and 18 bases lay between the germline ends. This CDR3 contains 14 residues. Germline V gene lookup returns CDR1 SGHVS and CDR2 FNYEAQ. As DNA, the CDR3 is TGTGCCAGCGGGTCTTCAGGGTGGAATACTGAAGCTTTCTTT. It is translated as CASGSSGWNTEAFF.

This chain links TRBV14 with TRBJ2-7; D is possibly TRBD2 (6 bases). The germline V gene encodes CDR1 SGHDN and CDR2 FVKESK. This CDR3 is 15 amino acids long. Trimming took off 4 bases at V and 0 bases at J, with 13 bases between the two ends. The CDR3 loop is CASSPRLGLSYEQYF. The DNA for the CDR3 is TGTGCCAGCAGCCCCCGACTAGGCCTCTCCTACGAGCAGTACTTC. Variable domain in full (rest from reference TRBV14 and TRBJ2-7): EAGVTQFPSHSVIEKGQTVTLRCDPISGHDNLYWYRRVMGKEIKFLLHFVKESKQDESGMPNNRFLAERTGGTYSTLKVQPAELEDSGVYFCASSPRLGLSYEQYFGPGTRLTVT.

There are a few counts of this clonotype. The chain combines TRBV12-3 or TRBV12-4 with TRBJ1-2, with 11 bases that match TRBD1. This CDR3 is 15 amino acids long. The trim removed 6 bases at V and 6 bases at J, leaving 9 bases unmatched. In nucleotides, the CDR3 is TGTGCCAGCAGCTACCCGGGACAGGGGGTCCATGGCTACACCTTC. Its protein product is CASSYPGQGVHGYTF.

The J gene is TRBJ2-2, the V gene TRBV12-3 or TRBV12-4; TRBD2 aligns across 8 bases. This CDR3 has 15 amino acids. After removal of 3 bases from V and 6 bases from J, the junction contained 6 bases not matched to a gene. CDR3 in amino acids: CASSFSGRGAGELFF. The CDR3 region has the DNA TGTGCCAGCAGTTTCTCCGGGAGGGGAGCCGGGGAGCTGTTTTTT.

The chain recombines TRBV24-1 with TRBJ2-7, with no clear D. Deletions cut 8 bases from V and 1 base from J, with 17 bases between. The CDR3 length is 15 residues. Looked up from germline, CDR1 is KGHDR and CDR2 is SFDVKD. CDR3 loop: CATTMIGDLSYEQYF. The CDR3 region has the DNA TGTGCCACCACCATGATTGGGGATTTATCCTACGAGCAGTACTTC.

The V call is TRBV6-5, the J call TRBJ2-5, with TRBD1 matching over 10 bases. Germline V gene sequence: CDR1 MNHEY, CDR2 SVGAGI. V lost 6 bases to trimming and J lost 2 bases; unmatched junction nucleotides: 6. The CDR3 sequence is 15 residues long. The chain's CDR3 is CASSSGTGAQETQYF. DNA of the CDR3: TGTGCCAGCAGCTCCGGGACAGGGGCTCAAGAGACCCAGTACTTC.

This clonotype was found a few times. The chain uses TRBV7-9 and TRBJ2-5, with a tentative D call TRBD1 (5 bases). CDR3 length equals 15 residues. Between the trimmed V and J ends, which lost 5 bases and 5 bases, there was a span of 18 bases. In germline, CDR1 is SEHNR, CDR2 FQNEAQ (reference sequence). The CDR3 sequence is CASSHRSWGTETQYF. The CDR3 nucleotides are TGTGCCAGCAGCCACAGGTCCTGGGGAACGGAGACCCAGTACTTC.

The sample holds a few counts of this clonotype. The chain uses TRBV30 and TRBJ1-1; D uncertain. Germline loops: CDR1 GTSNPN, CDR2 SVGIG (reference sequence). Trimming took 1 base from V and 2 from J, leaving 8 bases between them. The CDR3 has 13 amino acids. The CDR3 DNA reads as TGTGCCTGGAGTGGACCCGGAAACACTGAAGCTTTCTTT. Its protein is CAWSGPGNTEAFF.

This sequence joins TRBV7-2 and TRBJ2-1, with a possible D match to TRBD1 (7 bases). The CDR3 is 15 residues long. Germline assignment: CDR1 SGHTA and CDR2 FQGNSA. V was trimmed by 4 bases and J by 4 bases, leaving 14 bases between them. The CDR3 DNA is TGTGCCAGCAGCTCAAACGGGGGACAGTACAATGAGCAGTTCTTC. It codes for CASSSNGGQYNEQFF.

This chain uses TRBV27 with TRBJ2-2; D gene unclear. V was pared by 5 bases and J by 6 bases, with 7 bases between. Germline lookup yields CDR1 MNHEY and CDR2 SMNVEV (reference sequence). The CDR3 is 12 amino acids. The CDR3 sequence is CASSVLAGELFF. The CDR3 bases are TGTGCCAGCAGTGTGTTGGCCGGGGAGCTGTTTTTT.

The chain links TRBV7-2 to TRBJ1-5, with 8 bases aligning to TRBD1. The germline V gene encodes CDR1 SGHTA and CDR2 FQGNSA. CDR3 length: 14 amino acids. The J segment lost 9 bases and the V segment lost 6 bases, leaving 10 bases of the junction unmatched. The CDR3 sequence is CASSLGTGGLPQHF. CDR3 DNA sequence: TGTGCCAGCAGTCTGGGGACAGGCGGACTGCCCCAGCATTTT.

V gene TRBV7-9 combines with J gene TRBJ2-5, with D unresolved. Germline V lookup: CDR1 SEHNR, CDR2 FQNEAQ (reference sequence). V was shortened by 0 bases and J by 5 bases, with 7 bases between the two germline ends. This CDR3 has 13 residues. This chain's CDR3 is CASSLAVPETQYF. The DNA of the CDR3 is TGTGCCAGCAGCTTAGCGGTCCCCGAGACCCAGTACTTC.

Concerning this clonotype: Mismatch with germline at one junction end may stem from a read error. This sequence joins TRBV12-3 or TRBV12-4 and TRBJ1-2; D uncertain. CDR3 length equals 15 residues. In DNA, the CDR3 is TGTGCCAGCAGTGAAAATACCGGGCCTAAGTATGGCTACACCTTC. This sequence encodes CASSENTGPKYGYTF.

The chain is built from TRBV5-1 and TRBJ1-5, with 11 positions matching TRBD1. After removal of 1 base from V and 2 bases from J, the junction contained 20 bases not matched to a gene. CDR3 length: 22 residues. Germline loops: CDR1 SGHRS, CDR2 YFSETQ. The CDR3 spells CASSLLRQGQDRGHRGNQPQHF. DNA of the CDR3: TGCGCCAGCAGCTTGTTGCGCCAAGGACAGGACAGGGGGCATAGAGGCAATCAGCCCCAGCATTTT.

The genes are TRBV6-6 and TRBJ2-7, with D hard to call. The length of the CDR3 is 14 residues. Germline assignment: CDR1 MNHNY and CDR2 SVGAGI (reference sequence). V lost 2 bases and J lost 7, with 15 bases in between. CDR3 DNA sequence: TGTGCCAGCAGTTACGGGTCGGCCAACGAAGAGCAGTACTTC. This encodes CASSYGSANEEQYF.

The chain recombines TRBV19 with TRBJ2-3; 9 nucleotides align to TRBD1. This CDR3 has 16 residues. Germline V lookup: CDR1 LNHDA, CDR2 SQIVND (reference sequence). J was trimmed by 7 bases and V by 4 bases; bases with no gene match: 12. In DNA, the CDR3 is TGTGCCAGTAGTACCCGGACAGGGGCCGATCTGAATACGCAGTATTTT. It codes for CASSTRTGADLNTQYF.

This chain links TRBV6-5 with TRBJ2-4, with 8 nucleotides matching TRBD1. The ends lost 4 bases at V and 6 bases at J; junction bases unmatched: 11. This CDR3 is built from 16 residues. CDR1 and CDR2 from the germline V gene are MNHEY and SVGAGI. The chain's CDR3 is CASSSGQVLVRNIQYF. CDR3 DNA: TGTGCCAGCAGTTCGGGACAGGTCCTGGTTAGAAACATTCAGTACTTC.

CDR3 DNA: TGTGCCAGCAGCCAACAGGGATATGAAAAACTGTTTTTT. It translates to CASSQQGYEKLFF. The chain uses TRBV2 and TRBJ1-4, with D perhaps matching TRBD1 (6 bases). Germline CDR1 and CDR2: SNHLY and FYNNEI. The CDR3 spans 13 residues. Between the trimmed V and J ends, which lost 6 bases and 6 bases, there was a span of 11 bases. Full variable domain (remainder filled in from reference TRBV2 and TRBJ1-4): EPEVTQTPSHQVTQMGQEVILRCVPISNHLYFYWYRQILGQKVEFLVSFYNNEISEKSEIFDDQFSVERPDGSNFTLKIRSTKLEDSAMYFCASSQQGYEKLFFGSGTQLSVL.

This clonotype appeared a few times. The rearrangement links TRBV5-1 to TRBJ2-1, with a possible D match to TRBD1 (6 bases). V was shortened by 2 bases and J by 1 base, with 10 bases between the two germline ends. Per the germline V gene, CDR1 is SGHRS and CDR2 is YFSETQ. The CDR3 loop spans 15 amino acids. In DNA form, the CDR3 reads TGCGCCAGCAGCTTTCAGGGGTATTCCTACAATGAGCAGTTCTTC. Protein: CASSFQGYSYNEQFF.

This chain connects TRBV24-1 to TRBJ1-1, with D maybe TRBD1 (6 bases). The CDR3 consists of 14 residues. Trimming removed 7 bases from V and 0 bases from J, with 11 bases in between. Germline V lookup: CDR1 KGHDR, CDR2 SFDVKD. CDR3 coding DNA: TGTGCCACCAGGGGGGCGGGTGTGAACACTGAAGCTTTCTTT. Its translation is CATRGAGVNTEAFF.

This rearrangement joins TRBV4-2 to TRBJ2-3, with 12 positions matching TRBD2. J was trimmed by 2 bases and V by 4 bases; bases with no gene match: 4. In germline, CDR1 is LGHNA, CDR2 YNFKEQ. The CDR3 has 16 amino acids. This chain's CDR3 is CASSPGLAGNTDTQYF. As DNA, the CDR3 is TGTGCCAGCAGCCCCGGACTAGCGGGGAACACAGATACGCAGTATTTT.

V is TRBV4-2 and J is TRBJ1-1; no reliable D call. The CDR3 totals 15 residues. Trimming shortened V by 0 bases and J by 3 bases, and 11 bases separated the two germline ends. Per germline, CDR1 LGHNA and CDR2 YNFKEQ. The CDR3: CASSQDLVGYTEAFF. DNA for the CDR3: TGTGCCAGCAGCCAAGATTTAGTTGGTTACACTGAAGCTTTCTTT.

This chain links TRBV7-6 with TRBJ1-2; D gene uncertain. Germline V gene lookup returns CDR1 SGHVS and CDR2 FNYEAQ. Trimming pared 4 bases from V and 5 bases from J, leaving 8 bases between. The CDR3 has 12 residues. CDR3 loop: CASSSQGYGYTF. The CDR3 DNA reads as TGTGCCAGCAGCTCGCAAGGGTATGGCTACACCTTC.

This clonotype showed up just a few times. CDR3 nucleotides: TGTGCCAGCAGTTTACGGATAGGGCCTGCGGGGGACACTGAAGCTTTCTTT. It is translated as CASSLRIGPAGDTEAFF. The chain recombines TRBV12-3 or TRBV12-4 with TRBJ1-1; TRBD1 is a possible D gene (5 bases). V lost 2 bases and J lost 3, with 19 bases in between. CDR3 length equals 17 residues.

The chain employs TRBV29-1 and TRBJ2-5, with no clear D. The CDR3 is 12 amino acids. With 3 bases removed from V and 1 base from J, the gap between germline ends came to 6 bases. Germline assignment: CDR1 SQVTM and CDR2 ANQGSEA. The CDR3 bases are TGCAGCGTTGACCAGTCCCAAGAGACCCAGTACTTC. Encoded protein: CSVDQSQETQYF.

This rearrangement joins TRBV5-1 to TRBJ2-5, with D unclear. The CDR3 spans 16 residues. Germline assignment: CDR1 SGHRS and CDR2 YFSETQ. Between the trimmed V and J ends, which lost 1 base and 5 bases, there was a span of 18 bases. Here the CDR3 DNA reads TGCGCCAGCAGCTTGTACGATAGGGCCGCCGGGGAGACCCAGTACTTC. It is translated as CASSLYDRAAGETQYF. Together with reference TRBV5-1 and TRBJ2-5, the CDR3 gives the full variable domain: KAGVTQTPRYLIKTRGQQVTLSCSPISGHRSVSWYQQTPGQGLQFLFEYFSETQRNKGNFPGRFSGRQFSNSRSEMNVSTLELGDSALYLCASSLYDRAAGETQYFGPGTRLLVL.

J is TRBJ2-3 and V is TRBV5-1; D remains unclear. The V gene lost 4 bases and the J gene lost 4 bases, with 13 bases spanning the gap. This CDR3 has 14 residues. The germline gives CDR1 SGHRS, CDR2 YFSETQ. The CDR3 DNA follows: TGCGCCAGCAGCGAGGACCGCTGGGCAGATACGCAGTATTTT. Its protein is CASSEDRWADTQYF. The full variable domain, in which reference TRBV5-1 and TRBJ2-3 provide the parts outside the CDR3, is KAGVTQTPRYLIKTRGQQVTLSCSPISGHRSVSWYQQTPGQGLQFLFEYFSETQRNKGNFPGRFSGRQFSNSRSEMNVSTLELGDSALYLCASSEDRWADTQYFGPGTRLTVL.

The chain recombines TRBV29-1 with TRBJ2-7, with TRBD1 matching 9 bases. The CDR3 contains 13 residues. Germline CDR1 SQVTM, CDR2 ANQGSEA. Losses at the gene ends were 5 bases for V and 4 bases for J; bases not matched to a gene: 6. CDR3 sequence: CSVLYGQGYEQYF. For the CDR3, the DNA is TGCAGCGTTTTGTATGGACAGGGGTACGAGCAGTACTTC.

The chain joins TRBV12-3 or TRBV12-4 to TRBJ1-1; 11 positions match TRBD1. Trimming removed 5 bases from V and 3 bases from J; junction bases left unmatched: 5. This CDR3 has 15 residues. CDR3 nucleotides: TGTGCCAGCAGTCCCTGGGACAGGGGGGACACTGAAGCTTTCTTT. This sequence encodes CASSPWDRGDTEAFF.

This clonotype was counted a few times. CDR3 nucleotide sequence: TGTGCCAGCAGCTCTAACAGGGGGCAGGACGAGCAGTACTTC. The encoded protein is CASSSNRGQDEQYF. The chain employs TRBV7-9 and TRBJ2-7; 9 bases fit TRBD1. The germline gives CDR1 SEHNR, CDR2 FQNEAQ (reference sequence). Trimming removed 4 bases from V and 5 bases from J; junction bases left unmatched: 6. This CDR3 region has 14 residues.